This T cell receptor beta chain was sequenced in a study of cytomegalovirus exposure and HLA in healthy donors. Use of 60 Vbeta and 13 Jbeta primers characterized the PCR. Here immunoSEQ multiplex PCR was the method, and the copy in TCRdb shows in-frame clones only, minus some. Of about 160,000 clones in the sample, around 75% were seen once. V trimming: 5 bases; J trimming: 2 bases; junction bases outside the gene matches: 11. The germline gives CDR1 ENHRY, CDR2 SYGVKD. CDR3 length: 17 amino acids. What was sequenced was PBMCs. The chain employs TRBV10-3 and TRBJ2-1, with TRBD1 matching 8 bases. The origin of this receptor is a woman between 50 and 59 years old in good health and CMV-seropositive. The CDR3, as DNA: TGTGCCATCAGTTCTTCCACGGGACAGGTGGCCTACAATGAGCAGTTCTTC. As protein: CAISSSTGQVAYNEQFF.